This TCR beta chain originates from a study of T cells expressing NK-cell markers. CDR3 size: 17 residues. The V gene's germline CDR1 is SEHNR and CDR2 FQNEAQ (reference sequence). From its re-call of the 5' RACE reads, TCRdb lists each CDR3 protein once, without DNA. The sample table sets out about 540,000 distinct CDR3 sequences. This sequence joins TRBV7-9 and TRBJ2-5; absent DNA, TCRdb's TRBD2 call cannot be checked. The sequencing input was blood T cells: a sorted CD56 or NKG2C T cell subset, CD4+ or CD8+ T cells, or bulk PBMC T cells (not recorded which). This TCR came from a man between 18 and 29 years old in good health. This chain's CDR3 is CASSSRLAGGVQETQYF.